This is a list of T cell receptor beta chains from one sample in a study of prognosis after radiotherapy for stage I lung cancer. From the multiplex PCR reads, TCRdb called clonotypes with MiXCR, one entry per CDR3 protein. The data show around 56,000 distinct CDR3 sequences, about a quarter seen once. The sequencing here drew on PBMCs, taken before or after stereotactic body radiation therapy (not recorded which). These receptors all come from a donor over 45 with non-small cell lung cancer. Both conserved end residues are part of each CDR3. The D gene is left open where the match is weak. Some rows mark clone size as missing; the rest say once, few, many or name a class of expanded clone.

V gene	clone size	J gene	D gene	CDR3 DNA	CDR3 protein
TRBV12-5	many	TRBJ2-5	.	TGTGCTAGTGGTCATCAAGCGTTGGGAGAGACCCAGTACTTC	CASGHQALGETQYF
TRBV20-1	many	TRBJ1-4	.	TGCAGTGTCCCCCTCCAGGGGAATAATGAAAAACTGTTTTTT	CSVPLQGNNEKLFF
TRBV28	.	TRBJ1-1	TRBD1	TGTGCCAGCAGTTATGGACAGGAAAGAGAAGCTTTCTTC	CASSYGQEREAFF
TRBV6-1	many	TRBJ1-4	.	TGTGCCAGCAGGTACCGAACCGACGGTGAAAAACTGTTTTTT	CASRYRTDGEKLFF
TRBV20-1	many	TRBJ1-5	.	TGCAGTGCTAGCAGGGGCCCTAATCAGCCCCAGCATTTT	CSASRGPNQPQHF
TRBV20-1	.	TRBJ2-3	.	TGTAGTGCTAGGTTCGGGGGCGGGTGGGGCACACATACGCAGTATTTT	CSARFGGGWGTHTQYF
TRBV2	many	TRBJ2-7	TRBD2	TGTGCCAGCACCGGACTAGCGGGGGGTGGGGCCTACGAGCAGTACTTC	CASTGLAGGGAYEQYF
TRBV5-6	many	TRBJ2-5	.	TGTGCCAGCAGCTTGCGGGCGTACCAAGAGACCCAGTACTTC	CASSLRAYQETQYF
TRBV7-8	many	TRBJ2-1	TRBD2	TGTGCCAGCAGCTTCAAACCTCCGGGACTAGCGGACAATGAGCAGTTCTTC	CASSFKPPGLADNEQFF
TRBV6-8	.	TRBJ1-6	.	TGTACCAGCAGATCGGGCAGGGGTTTTTCACCCCTCCACTTT	CTSRSGRGFSPLHF
TRBV20-1	many	TRBJ1-1	.	TGCAGTGCCGTACCTCAGCTCAGGCGCTTTATGAACACTGAAGCTTTCTTT	CSAVPQLRRFMNTEAFF
TRBV9	many	TRBJ2-2	TRBD2	TGTGCCAGCACCAGGGAGGGTGGGAACACCGGGGAGCTGTTTTTT	CASTREGGNTGELFF
TRBV5-1	many	TRBJ2-5	TRBD2	TGCGCCAGCAGCTCCGGACTAGCGGGCTCCCAAGAGACCCAGTACTTC	CASSSGLAGSQETQYF
TRBV5-5	many	TRBJ1-1	.	TGTGCCAGCAGCAGGACACAGGCGGGTGAAGCTTTCTTT	CASSRTQAGEAFF
TRBV30	many	TRBJ1-5	.	TGTGCCTGGAGTGTAGGTCAGGGATGGGTTCAGCCCCAGCATTTT	CAWSVGQGWVQPQHF
TRBV7-9	many	TRBJ2-1	.	TGTGCCAGCAGTCCCCCCGGAGGGGGGCCCCGTAGGTTCTTC	CASSPPGGGPRRFF
TRBV18	many	TRBJ2-1	.	TGTGCCAGCTCACAGCAAGGGGGGGCCTCTAATGAGCAGTTCTTC	CASSQQGGASNEQFF
TRBV6-5	many	TRBJ1-3	.	TGTGCCAGCAGTTTAGGGGGGCCACCTGGAAACACCATATATTTT	CASSLGGPPGNTIYF
TRBV6-1	many	TRBJ2-7	.	TGTGCCAGCAGTCCACGAGGGGGGATCGACTTCTACGAGCAGTACTTC	CASSPRGGIDFYEQYF
TRBV14	many	TRBJ2-1	.	TGTGCCAGCAGCCAACCAGGGGAGTCGCAGTTCTTC	CASSQPGESQFF
TRBV6-1	.	TRBJ2-1	TRBD2	TGTGCCAGCACCCGGGGTAGCGGGGGGCCCATCTCATACAATGAGCAGTTCTTC	CASTRGSGGPISYNEQFF
TRBV10-3	many	TRBJ1-1	TRBD1	TGTGCCATCAGTGAGACAGGGGGCACTGAAGCTTTCTTT	CAISETGGTEAFF
TRBV12-3/TRBV12-4	many	TRBJ2-6	.	TGTGCCAGCAGTTTAGGCCCCTCTGGGGCCAACGTCCTGACTTTC	CASSLGPSGANVLTF
TRBV5-1	.	TRBJ1-1	.	TGCGCCAGCAGCTTGAAGATAGGTCAGACTGAAGCTTTCTTT	CASSLKIGQTEAFF
TRBV10-2	many	TRBJ2-1	.	TGCGCCAGCACCGGGGGAGCCTACAATGAGCAGTTCTTC	CASTGGAYNEQFF
TRBV6-2/TRBV6-3	.	TRBJ1-2	TRBD1	TGTGCCAGAAGGACCGGGACAGGGCCATATGGCTACACCTTC	CARRTGTGPYGYTF
TRBV19	many	TRBJ2-1	TRBD1	TGTGCCAGCCCGGGACAGGGTGTAAATGAGCAGTTCTTC	CASPGQGVNEQFF
TRBV20-1	many	TRBJ2-3	TRBD2	TGCAGTGCCCCAGGGGCGGGGGGGGATAGTAGCACAGATACGCAGTATTTT	CSAPGAGGDSSTDTQYF
TRBV28	once	TRBJ2-2	TRBD1	TGTGCCAGCAGGCGTACAGGGGCAGTCACCGGCGAGCTGTTTTTT	CASRRTGAVTGELFF
TRBV5-6	many	TRBJ2-6	.	TGTGCCAGCAGCTCAGGGCCCTCTCGCTCTGGGGCCAACGTCCTGACTTTC	CASSSGPSRSGANVLTF
TRBV20-1	few	TRBJ2-5	.	TGCAGTGCGACGAGACGTTGGGGGACCCGTGAGACCCAGTACTTC	CSATRRWGTRETQYF
TRBV6-1	many	TRBJ2-6	.	TGTGCCAGTTTCCCTCAGGCGGGCTCTGGTGGGGCCAACGTCCTGACTTTC	CASFPQAGSGGANVLTF
TRBV4-3	.	TRBJ2-4	.	TGCGCCAGCAGCCAAGATCCAGGTCATGTAGCCAAAAACATTCAGTACTTC	CASSQDPGHVAKNIQYF
TRBV30	many	TRBJ2-7	.	TGTGCCTGGAGTCGGGCTGTGTCCTACGAGCAGTACTTC	CAWSRAVSYEQYF
TRBV12-3/TRBV12-4	many	TRBJ2-7	TRBD2	TGTGCCAGCGGTCGGAGGAGCGGGGGTTACGGGCAGTACTTC	CASGRRSGGYGQYF
TRBV6-5	many	TRBJ1-4	.	TGTGCCAGCAGTTACTCGACATGGGACACCGGTGAAAAACTGTTTTTT	CASSYSTWDTGEKLFF
TRBV7-3	once	TRBJ2-3	.	TGTGCCAGCAGCTTAGCAGGGAGCACCGATACTCAGTATTTT	CASSLAGSTDTQYF
TRBV11-2	many	TRBJ1-2	TRBD1	TGTGCCAGCAGCCTGAACAGGGGATTGTCCTATGGCTACACCTTC	CASSLNRGLSYGYTF
TRBV4-1	many	TRBJ1-5	.	TGCGCCAGCAGGTCGGGGCCAATTAGCAATCAGCCCCAGCATTTT	CASRSGPISNQPQHF
TRBV6-5	.	TRBJ2-7	.	TGTGCCAGTAGTTACTCGTCCGGGGTCCAAACCTACGAGCAGTACTTC	CASSYSSGVQTYEQYF
TRBV28	.	TRBJ2-3	.	TGTGCCAGCAGTACGGGAATAGCGGTAGATACGCAGTATTTT	CASSTGIAVDTQYF
TRBV6-1	many	TRBJ1-5	.	TGTGCCAGCAGCGCCCATAGCAATCAGCCCCAGCATTTT	CASSAHSNQPQHF
TRBV5-1	many	TRBJ1-4	.	TGCGCCAGCAGTGTCACGCCTGCAACTAATGAAAAACTGTTTTTT	CASSVTPATNEKLFF
TRBV2	many	TRBJ2-7	.	TGTGCCAGCACCCCCGGGGGCAGGGGGGGGGAGCAGTACTTC	CASTPGGRGGEQYF
TRBV11-2	many	TRBJ2-7	TRBD1	TGTGCCAGCATGGACAGGGGATCCTACGAGCAGTACTTC	CASMDRGSYEQYF
TRBV28	many	TRBJ2-7	.	TGTGCCAGCACCCTACAGGGACCAGCCTACGAGCAGTACTTC	CASTLQGPAYEQYF
TRBV19	many	TRBJ1-1	.	TGTGCCAGTAGTATCGGCATTATGAACACTGAAGCTTTCTTT	CASSIGIMNTEAFF
TRBV28	many	TRBJ2-4	.	TGTGCCAGCAGTCCCAGTAGTGGCGGGGCCAAAAACATTCAGTACTTC	CASSPSSGGAKNIQYF